The entry below gives a single T cell receptor (beta chain) sequence along with its context. Germline loops: CDR1 LGHDT, CDR2 YNNKEL (reference sequence). This CDR3 has 14 residues. The V and J ends lost 1 base and 6 bases respectively, with 12 bases between them. This entry belongs to a study of blood T cell repertoires in COVID-19. Profiled with immunoSEQ multiplex PCR; TCRdb holds only in-frame clones, not every one. This sample has 350,000 to 400,000 clones; 86% occur once, and the top ten carry around 7.5%. Sequenced input: peripheral blood. This chain uses TRBV3-1 (or the pseudogene TRBV3-2) with TRBJ1-2, with D possibly matching TRBD1 (6 bases). The receptor's source is a woman in her sixties with COVID-19, enrolled during active disease. CDR3 DNA: TGTGCCAGCAGCCAAGGGACAGTACGTGATGGCTACACCTTC. Its translation is CASSQGTVRDGYTF.